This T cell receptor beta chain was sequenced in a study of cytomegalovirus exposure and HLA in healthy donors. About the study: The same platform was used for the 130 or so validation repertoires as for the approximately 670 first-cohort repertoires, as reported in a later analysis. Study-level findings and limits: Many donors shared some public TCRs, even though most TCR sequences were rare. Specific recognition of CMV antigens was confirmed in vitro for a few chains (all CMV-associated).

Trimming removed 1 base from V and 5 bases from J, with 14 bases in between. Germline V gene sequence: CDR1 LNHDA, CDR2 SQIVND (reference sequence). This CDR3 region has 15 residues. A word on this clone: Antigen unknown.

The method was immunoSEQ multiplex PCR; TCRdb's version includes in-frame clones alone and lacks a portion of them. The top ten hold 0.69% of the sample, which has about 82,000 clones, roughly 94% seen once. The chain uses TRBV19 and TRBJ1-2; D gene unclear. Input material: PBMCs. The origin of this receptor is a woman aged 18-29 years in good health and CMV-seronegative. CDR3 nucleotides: TGTGCCAGTAGTATAGCCCCCGCAGGAAAATATGGCTACACCTTC. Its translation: CASSIAPAGKYGYTF.